This record looks at one T cell receptor (beta chain) sequence and its context. Germline V lookup: CDR1 LNHDA, CDR2 SQIVND (reference sequence). The V and J ends lost 7 bases and 6 bases respectively, with 21 bases between them. The CDR3 has 15 amino acids. Clones were sequenced by immunoSEQ multiplex PCR, and TCRdb holds only the in-frame ones, with some missing. The sample shows 1,200 or so clones, 84% of them seen only once. This specimen comes from a study of hypomethylating agent response in myelodysplastic syndrome. This clonotype was sampled from a human donor with myelodysplastic syndrome. The source was bone marrow, collected before or after starting hypomethylating agent treatment for myelodysplastic syndrome (not recorded which). This sequence joins TRBV19 and TRBJ1-1; D is perhaps TRBD1 (5 bases). Here the CDR3 reads CASTSFAREVAEAFF. The CDR3 coding sequence is TGTGCCAGTACCTCTTTTGCCAGGGAGGTCGCTGAAGCTTTCTTT. Full variable domain (remainder filled in from reference TRBV19 and TRBJ1-1): DGGITQSPKYLFRKEGQNVTLSCEQNLNHDAMYWYRQDPGQGLRLIYYSQIVNDFQKGDIAEGYSVSREKKESFPLTVTSAQKNPTAFYLCASTSFAREVAEAFFGQGTRLTVV.